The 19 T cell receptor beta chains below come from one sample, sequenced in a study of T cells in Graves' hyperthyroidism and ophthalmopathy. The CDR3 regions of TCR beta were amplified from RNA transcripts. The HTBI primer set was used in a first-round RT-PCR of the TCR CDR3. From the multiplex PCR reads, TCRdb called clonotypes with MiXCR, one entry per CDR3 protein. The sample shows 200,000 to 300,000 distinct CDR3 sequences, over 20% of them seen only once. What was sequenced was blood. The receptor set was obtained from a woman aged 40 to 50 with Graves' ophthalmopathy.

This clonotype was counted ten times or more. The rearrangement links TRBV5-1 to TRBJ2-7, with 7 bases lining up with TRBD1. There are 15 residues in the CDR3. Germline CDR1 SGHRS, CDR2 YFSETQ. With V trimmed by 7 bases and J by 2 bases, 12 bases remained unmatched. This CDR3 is CASRQSRDSTYEQYF. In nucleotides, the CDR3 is TGCGCCAGCCGACAATCCCGGGACAGCACCTACGAGCAGTACTTC.

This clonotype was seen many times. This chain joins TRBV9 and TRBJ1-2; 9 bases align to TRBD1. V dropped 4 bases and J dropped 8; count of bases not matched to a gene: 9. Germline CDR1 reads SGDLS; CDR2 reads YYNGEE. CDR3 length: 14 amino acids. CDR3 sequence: CASSTQGAGWGYTF. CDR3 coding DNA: TGTGCCAGCAGCACACAGGGGGCGGGCTGGGGCTACACCTTC. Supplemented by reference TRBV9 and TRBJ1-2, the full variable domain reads DSGVTQTPKHLITATGQRVTLRCSPRSGDLSVYWYQQSLDQGLQFLIQYYNGEERAKGNILERFSAQQFPDLHSELNLSSLELGDSALYFCASSTQGAGWGYTFGSGTRLTVV.

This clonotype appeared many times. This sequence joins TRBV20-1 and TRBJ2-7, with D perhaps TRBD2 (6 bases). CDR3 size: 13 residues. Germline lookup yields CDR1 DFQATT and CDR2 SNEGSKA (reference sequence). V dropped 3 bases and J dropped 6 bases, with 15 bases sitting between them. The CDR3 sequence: CSARGGTGGEQYF. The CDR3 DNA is TGCAGTGCTAGGGGGGGAACTGGGGGCGAGCAGTACTTC.

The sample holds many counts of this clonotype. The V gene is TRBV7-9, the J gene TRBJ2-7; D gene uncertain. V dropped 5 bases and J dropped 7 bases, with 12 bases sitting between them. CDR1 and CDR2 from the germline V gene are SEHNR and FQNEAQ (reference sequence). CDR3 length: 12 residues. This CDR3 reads CASSQFRFEQYF. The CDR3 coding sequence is TGTGCCAGCAGCCAATTCAGGTTTGAGCAGTACTTC.

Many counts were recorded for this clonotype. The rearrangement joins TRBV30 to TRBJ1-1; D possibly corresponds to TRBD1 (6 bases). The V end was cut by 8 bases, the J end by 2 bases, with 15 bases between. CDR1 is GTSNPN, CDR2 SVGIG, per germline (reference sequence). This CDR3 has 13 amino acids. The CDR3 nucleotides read TGTGCCGCCTCGACGGGACACAACACTGAAGCTTTCTTT. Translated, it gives CAASTGHNTEAFF.

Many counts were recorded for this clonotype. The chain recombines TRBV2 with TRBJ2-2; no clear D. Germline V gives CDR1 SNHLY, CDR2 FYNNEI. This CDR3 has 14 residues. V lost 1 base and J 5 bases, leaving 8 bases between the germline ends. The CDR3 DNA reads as TGTGCCAGCAGTGAAGTGAGAGGAACCGGGGAGCTGTTTTTT. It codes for CASSEVRGTGELFF.

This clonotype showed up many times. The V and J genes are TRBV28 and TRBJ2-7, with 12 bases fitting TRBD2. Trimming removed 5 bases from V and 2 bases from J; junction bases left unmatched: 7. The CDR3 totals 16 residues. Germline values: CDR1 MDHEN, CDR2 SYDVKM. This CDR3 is CASSRPGLAGAYEQYF. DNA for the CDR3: TGTGCCAGCAGTCGTCCGGGACTAGCGGGCGCCTACGAGCAGTACTTC.

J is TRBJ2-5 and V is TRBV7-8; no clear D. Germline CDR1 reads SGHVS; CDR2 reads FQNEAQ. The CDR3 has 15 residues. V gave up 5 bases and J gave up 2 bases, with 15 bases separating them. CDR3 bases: TGTGCCAGCAGCCTACCATATGGCGGACAAGAGACCCAGTACTTC. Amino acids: CASSLPYGGQETQYF.

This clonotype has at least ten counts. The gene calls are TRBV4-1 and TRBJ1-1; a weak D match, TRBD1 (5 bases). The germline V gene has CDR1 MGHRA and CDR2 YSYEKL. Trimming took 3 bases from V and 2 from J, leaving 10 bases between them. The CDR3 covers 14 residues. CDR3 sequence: CASSQGTHNTEAFF. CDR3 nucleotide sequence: TGCGCCAGCAGCCAGGGGACGCACAACACTGAAGCTTTCTTT.

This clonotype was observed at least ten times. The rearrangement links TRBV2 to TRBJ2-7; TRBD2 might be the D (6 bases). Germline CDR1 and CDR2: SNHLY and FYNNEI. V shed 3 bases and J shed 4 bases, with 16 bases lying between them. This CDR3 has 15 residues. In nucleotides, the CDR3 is TGTGCCAGCAGTGAGTCGGTAGCGGCAATTTACGAGCAGTACTTC. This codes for CASSESVAAIYEQYF.

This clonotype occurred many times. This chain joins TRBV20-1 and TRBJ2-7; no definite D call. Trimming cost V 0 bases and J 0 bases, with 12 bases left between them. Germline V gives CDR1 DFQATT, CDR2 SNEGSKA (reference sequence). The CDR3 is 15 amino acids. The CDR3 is CSARDGQKSSYEQYF. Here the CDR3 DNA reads TGCAGTGCTAGAGATGGGCAGAAGAGCTCCTACGAGCAGTACTTC.

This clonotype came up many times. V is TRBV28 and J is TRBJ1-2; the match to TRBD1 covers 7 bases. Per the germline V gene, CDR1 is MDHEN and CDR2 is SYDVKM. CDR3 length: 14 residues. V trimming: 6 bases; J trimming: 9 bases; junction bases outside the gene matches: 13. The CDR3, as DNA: TGTGCCAGCAGCCCGGGACAGACGTCTATAAGCTACACCTTC. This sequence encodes CASSPGQTSISYTF.

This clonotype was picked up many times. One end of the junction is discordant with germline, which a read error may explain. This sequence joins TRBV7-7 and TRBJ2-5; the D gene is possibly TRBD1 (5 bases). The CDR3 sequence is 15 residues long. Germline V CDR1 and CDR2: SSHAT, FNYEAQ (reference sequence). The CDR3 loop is CASSLGSGNQETQYF. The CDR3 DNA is TGTGCTAGCAGCTTAGGCTCAGGGAACCAAGAGACCCAGTACTTC.

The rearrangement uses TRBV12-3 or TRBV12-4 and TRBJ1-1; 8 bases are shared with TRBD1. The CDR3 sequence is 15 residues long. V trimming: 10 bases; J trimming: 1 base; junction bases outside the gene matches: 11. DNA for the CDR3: TGTGCCACGGGACAGGTACTATTCCGGAACACTGAAGCTTTCTTT. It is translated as CATGQVLFRNTEAFF.

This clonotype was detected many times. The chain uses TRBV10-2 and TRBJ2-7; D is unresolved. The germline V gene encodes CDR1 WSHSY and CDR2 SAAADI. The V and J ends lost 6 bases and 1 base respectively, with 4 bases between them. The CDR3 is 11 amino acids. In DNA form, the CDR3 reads TGCGCCAGCAGGGCATCCTACGAGCAGTACTTC. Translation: CASRASYEQYF.

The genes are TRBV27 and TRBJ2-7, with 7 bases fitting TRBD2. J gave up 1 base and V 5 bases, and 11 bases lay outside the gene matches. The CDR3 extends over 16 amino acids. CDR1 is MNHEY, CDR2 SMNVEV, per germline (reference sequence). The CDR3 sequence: CASSRDSSGSSYEQYF. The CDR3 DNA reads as TGTGCCAGCAGTCGCGATTCTAGCGGTTCGTCCTACGAGCAGTACTTC.

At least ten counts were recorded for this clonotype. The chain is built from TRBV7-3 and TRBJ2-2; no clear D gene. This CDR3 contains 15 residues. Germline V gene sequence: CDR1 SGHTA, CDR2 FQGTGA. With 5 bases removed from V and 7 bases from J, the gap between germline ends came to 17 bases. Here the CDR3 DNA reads TGTGCCAGCAGCCAGTCCCCAGGAAGGTACGGGGAGCTGTTTTTT. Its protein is CASSQSPGRYGELFF.

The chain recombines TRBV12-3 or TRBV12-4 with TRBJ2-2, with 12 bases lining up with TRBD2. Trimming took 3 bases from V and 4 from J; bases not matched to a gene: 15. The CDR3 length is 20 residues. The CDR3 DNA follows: TGTGCCAGCAGTTTGGTACTAGCGGGAGGTTTTTATGGTGGCACCGGGGAGCTGTTTTTT. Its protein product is CASSLVLAGGFYGGTGELFF.

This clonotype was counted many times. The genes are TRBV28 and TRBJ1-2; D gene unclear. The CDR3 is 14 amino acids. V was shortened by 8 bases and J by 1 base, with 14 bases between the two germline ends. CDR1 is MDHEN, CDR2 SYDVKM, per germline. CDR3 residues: CASLEIGINYGYTF. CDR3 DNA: TGTGCCAGCCTCGAGATTGGGATTAACTATGGCTACACCTTC.